Shown below are 29 T cell receptor beta chains from a single sample sequenced in a study of OX40 agonist ivuxolimab in advanced cancers. TCRdb's table, derived via immunoSEQ multiplex PCR, lists solely in-frame clones and lacks some. This table has roughly 86,000 clones, just under 90% appearing once. The sequencing here drew on CD4+ or CD8+ T cells sorted from blood, taken in a trial of the OX40 agonist ivuxolimab. Source of these receptors: an adult with an advanced solid tumor such as melanoma, head and neck, liver or kidney cancer.

The chain carries TRBV11-3 and TRBJ1-1, with D uncertain. Deletions cut 3 bases from V and 6 bases from J, with 14 bases between. Germline V CDR1 and CDR2: SGHNT, YENEEA. The CDR3 contains 14 residues. The CDR3 bases are TGTGCCAGCAGCTTGGGCAGCGCCTTGGCTGAAGCTTTCTTT. This gives the protein CASSLGSALAEAFF. Variable domain in full (rest from reference TRBV11-3 and TRBJ1-1): EAGVVQSPRYKIIEKKQPVAFWCNPISGHNTLYWYLQNLGQGPELLIRYENEEAVDDSQLPKDRFSAERLKGVDSTLKIQPAELGDSAVYLCASSLGSALAEAFFGQGTRLTVV.

In this sample, this clone turned up a few times. V is TRBV11-2 and J is TRBJ1-4; TRBD1 agrees at 9 bases. The CDR3 totals 15 residues. V dropped 3 bases and J dropped 7; count of bases not matched to a gene: 6. Germline loops: CDR1 SGHAT, CDR2 FQNNGV. DNA for the CDR3: TGTGCCAGCAGCTTGGAAGGGACAGGGACTGAAAAACTGTTTTTT. This sequence encodes CASSLEGTGTEKLFF.

The gene calls are TRBV4-2 and TRBJ2-3, with TRBD2 matching over 8 bases. This CDR3 has 16 amino acids. Germline V gives CDR1 LGHNA, CDR2 YNFKEQ. V shed 3 bases and J 4 bases; nucleotides not matched to a gene: 9. The CDR3 loop is CASSQTGTSQADTQYF. DNA for the CDR3: TGTGCCAGCAGCCAGACCGGGACTAGTCAAGCAGATACGCAGTATTTT.

The chain links TRBV2 to TRBJ1-2; D unresolved. The CDR3 sequence is 14 residues long. V lost 3 bases and J 2 bases, leaving 10 bases between the germline ends. CDR1 SNHLY and CDR2 FYNNEI come from the germline V gene. CDR3 residues: CASSDPVRNYGYTF. The CDR3 DNA follows: TGTGCCAGCAGTGATCCGGTGAGGAACTATGGCTACACCTTC.

This chain joins TRBV6-5 and TRBJ2-7; 10 nucleotides match TRBD2. Germline CDR1 reads MNHEY; CDR2 reads SVGAGI. V was pared by 2 bases and J by 6 bases, with 10 bases of the junction left unmatched. The CDR3 totals 16 residues. CDR3 DNA sequence: TGTGCCAGCAGTTACCTAGCGGGAGAGGGAGTAAGCGAGCAGTACTTC. This encodes CASSYLAGEGVSEQYF.

This clone was found once. The genes are TRBV5-1 and TRBJ1-1; D is unclear. This CDR3 comprises 13 residues. Trimming took 0 bases from V and 7 from J, leaving 10 bases between them. Germline-derived CDR1 and CDR2 are SGHRS and YFSETQ. This chain's CDR3 is CASSLGSGLEAFF. CDR3 sequence (DNA): TGCGCCAGCAGCTTGGGGTCCGGGCTTGAAGCTTTCTTT.

The J gene is TRBJ2-1, the V gene TRBV19, with no clear D. The ends were cut back, 1 base at V and 7 bases at J, with 11 bases in the middle. The germline V gene encodes CDR1 LNHDA and CDR2 SQIVND (reference sequence). This CDR3 contains 14 residues. Here the CDR3 reads CASSIGGLGNEQFF. In DNA, the CDR3 is TGTGCCAGTAGTATAGGCGGCCTTGGGAATGAGCAGTTCTTC.

The V gene is TRBV30, the J gene TRBJ2-4; the D gene is possibly TRBD2 (6 bases). The CDR3 contains 16 residues. V lost 4 bases and J 0 bases, leaving 16 bases between the germline ends. CDR1 is GTSNPN, CDR2 SVGIG, per germline (reference sequence). The CDR3 DNA reads TGTGCCTGGACCCCGGGTGCGGGGACAGCCAAAAACATTCAGTACTTC. This translates into CAWTPGAGTAKNIQYF.

Of note for this clone: Other DNA sequences within the sample encode an identical CDR3. The rearrangement joins TRBV30 to TRBJ2-7; 10 positions agree with TRBD2. V shed 2 bases, J shed 4 bases, and the junction held 2 bases outside the gene matches. CDR1 GTSNPN and CDR2 SVGIG come from the germline V gene (reference sequence). The CDR3 runs to 13 residues. The CDR3 coding sequence is TGTGCCTGGAGTCCAGCGGGAGGGTACGAGCAGTACTTC. It specifies CAWSPAGGYEQYF. The whole variable domain, remainder taken from reference TRBV30 and TRBJ2-7, is SQTIHQWPATLVQPVGSPLSLECTVEGTSNPNLYWYRQAAGRGLQLLFYSVGIGQISSEVPQNLSASRPQDRQFILSSKKLLLSDSGFYLCAWSPAGGYEQYFGPGTRLTVT.

V gene TRBV29-1 combines with J gene TRBJ1-1; 7 positions agree with TRBD1. Germline trimming cut 1 base from V and 4 bases from J; bases unmatched to any gene: 24. The CDR3 sequence is 20 residues long. Germline CDR1 SQVTM, CDR2 ANQGSEA. CDR3: CSVEGLPTRFGRGYGTEAFF. Written as DNA, the CDR3 is TGCAGCGTTGAAGGCCTCCCCACACGATTTGGCAGGGGGTATGGCACTGAAGCTTTCTTT.

This chain uses TRBV11-2 with TRBJ2-1, with D perhaps given as TRBD1 or TRBD2 (5 bases each). Germline lookup yields CDR1 SGHAT and CDR2 FQNNGV. The CDR3 is 13 amino acids. V was trimmed by 0 bases and J by 9 bases, leaving 9 bases between them. CDR3 nucleotides: TGTGCCAGCAGCTTAGACTCAGGGAGTGAGCAGTTCTTC. It specifies CASSLDSGSEQFF.

V is TRBV4-2 and J is TRBJ1-5, with a possible D match to TRBD1 (5 bases). Germline loops: CDR1 LGHNA, CDR2 YNFKEQ. This CDR3 comprises 16 residues. Trimming cost V 1 base and J 3 bases, with 13 bases left between them. CDR3 loop: CASSQVSGWDNQPQHF. The CDR3 region has the DNA TGTGCCAGCAGCCAAGTATCAGGGTGGGACAATCAGCCCCAGCATTTT.

Here the CDR3 DNA reads TGTGCCAGCAGCTTTTTGGGACTCAAAGGCACAGATACGCAGTATTTT. Its translation: CASSFLGLKGTDTQYF. The genes are TRBV11-1 and TRBJ2-3; D possibly corresponds to TRBD2 (6 bases). The CDR3 is 16 residues long. The germline V gene encodes CDR1 SGHAT and CDR2 FQDESV (reference sequence). The V end was cut by 3 bases, the J end by 1 base, with 14 bases between.

The chain carries TRBV29-1 and TRBJ2-2; 10 positions agree with TRBD2. V trimming: 2 bases; J trimming: 4 bases; junction bases outside the gene matches: 7. The CDR3 has 16 amino acids. Germline-derived CDR1 and CDR2 are SQVTM and ANQGSEA. CDR3 in amino acids: CSVEFEREGSTGELFF. CDR3 DNA sequence: TGCAGCGTTGAATTTGAGCGGGAGGGGAGCACCGGGGAGCTGTTTTTT.

The genes are TRBV6-5 and TRBJ2-3; 12 nucleotides align to TRBD2. Germline loops: CDR1 MNHEY, CDR2 SVGAGI. Losses at the gene ends were 2 bases for V and 2 bases for J; bases not matched to a gene: 2. The CDR3 is 16 amino acids. The CDR3 loop reads CASSYLAGGSTDTQYF. CDR3 bases: TGTGCCAGCAGTTACCTAGCGGGAGGGTCCACAGATACGCAGTATTTT.

The V call is TRBV10-3, the J call TRBJ2-7; no definite D call. CDR1 is ENHRY, CDR2 SYGVKD, per germline. The CDR3 extends over 13 amino acids. Trimming cost V 3 bases and J 4 bases, with 10 bases left between them. The CDR3 region is CAISDETNYEQYF. CDR3 DNA sequence: TGTGCCATCAGTGATGAGACAAATTACGAGCAGTACTTC.

The J gene is TRBJ2-5, the V gene TRBV7-6; possibly TRBD1 or TRBD2 for D (6 bases each). CDR3 length: 16 amino acids. V lost 5 bases to trimming and J lost 1 base, with 17 bases between them. Germline assignment: CDR1 SGHVS and CDR2 FNYEAQ. CDR3 sequence: CASSPLIGGPQETQYF. The CDR3 bases are TGTGCCAGCAGCCCCCTAATCGGGGGCCCCCAAGAGACCCAGTACTTC.

The chain is built from TRBV27 and TRBJ2-7; TRBD1 is a possible D gene (6 bases). Germline V lookup: CDR1 MNHEY, CDR2 SMNVEV (reference sequence). The CDR3 extends over 12 amino acids. V lost 3 bases to trimming and J lost 6 bases, with 9 bases between them. CDR3 bases: TGTGCCAGCAGTTTGACAGGACGCGAGCAGTACTTC. It yields the protein CASSLTGREQYF.

The chain is built from TRBV19 and TRBJ1-1, with D unclear. V was shortened by 2 bases and J by 1 base, with 5 bases between the two germline ends. This CDR3 contains 13 residues. Germline CDR1 LNHDA, CDR2 SQIVND (reference sequence). The chain's CDR3 is CASSINPNTEAFF. Here the CDR3 DNA reads TGTGCCAGTAGTATAAACCCGAACACTGAAGCTTTCTTT. The whole variable domain, filled in from reference TRBV19 and TRBJ1-1, reads DGGITQSPKYLFRKEGQNVTLSCEQNLNHDAMYWYRQDPGQGLRLIYYSQIVNDFQKGDIAEGYSVSREKKESFPLTVTSAQKNPTAFYLCASSINPNTEAFFGQGTRLTVV.

The V gene is TRBV29-1, the J gene TRBJ2-3; possible D gene TRBD2, 7 bases. CDR3 length: 13 residues. Germline V lookup: CDR1 SQVTM, CDR2 ANQGSEA. Trimming took off 5 bases at V and 1 base at J, with 10 bases between the two ends. The CDR3 region has the DNA TGCAGCGTTAGGGGGGGCGGCACAGATACGCAGTATTTT. The encoded protein is CSVRGGGTDTQYF.

This clone was observed a single time. The CDR3 DNA reads as TGCGCCAGCAGCCAACGGAGCGCCTCAGGGTACGGCGAGCAGTACTTC. Translation gives CASSQRSASGYGEQYF. The rearrangement links TRBV4-1 to TRBJ2-7; maybe TRBD1 (5 bases). This CDR3 has 16 amino acids. Germline CDR1 MGHRA, CDR2 YSYEKL. The germline V and J ends were trimmed by 2 bases and 6 bases, with 20 bases remaining between them.

This chain joins TRBV6-4 and TRBJ2-5; D may be TRBD1 (6 bases). The J call may be mistaken, given a closer DNA end match to TRBJ2-7. The CDR3 length is 14 residues. Germline CDR1 is MRHNA and CDR2 is SNTAGT. CDR3 in DNA: TGTGCCAGCGAGATGACAGGAGATCACTACGAGCAGTACTTC. It codes for CASEMTGDHYEQYF.

The V gene is TRBV6-4, the J gene TRBJ2-2; no firm D call. Trimming shortened V by 3 bases and J by 5 bases, and 7 bases separated the two germline ends. Germline-derived CDR1 and CDR2 are MRHNA and SNTAGT. The CDR3 has 13 residues. In nucleotides, the CDR3 is TGTGCCAGCAGTGAGGCAGGAACCGGGGAGCTGTTTTTT. Its protein is CASSEAGTGELFF.

This clone has just one count. J is TRBJ1-6 and V is TRBV7-9; the D gene is possibly TRBD1 (6 bases). CDR3 size: 14 residues. Trimming took 5 bases from V and 7 from J, leaving 12 bases between them. CDR1 and CDR2 (germline): SEHNR, FQNEAQ (reference sequence). In nucleotides, the CDR3 is TGTGCCAGCAGCGCGGGGGGGGCGAATTCACCCCTCCACTTT. Translated: CASSAGGANSPLHF.

This sequence joins TRBV14 and TRBJ2-5; 7 nucleotides line up with TRBD2. The length of the CDR3 is 17 residues. Germline trimming cut 3 bases from V and 3 bases from J; bases unmatched to any gene: 13. Germline loops: CDR1 SGHDN, CDR2 FVKESK. CDR3 DNA: TGTGCCAGCAGCCATTTCACGTCTAGCGGAGGGGAAGAGACCCAGTACTTC. Its translation: CASSHFTSSGGEETQYF.

The rearrangement uses TRBV9 and TRBJ2-5; 7 bases are a match to TRBD1. The J call may be faulty, since TRBJ2-7 better matches the DNA end. The CDR3 has 16 amino acids. Looked up from germline, CDR1 is SGDLS and CDR2 is YYNGEE. The CDR3 region is CASSPTETGIGLEQYF. The CDR3 DNA reads TGTGCCAGCAGCCCAACTGAGACAGGGATCGGGCTCGAGCAGTACTTC.

This chain connects TRBV28 to TRBJ1-5; 8 bases align to TRBD1. This CDR3 contains 15 residues. After removal of 5 bases from V and 2 bases from J, the junction contained 5 bases not matched to a gene. In germline, CDR1 is MDHEN, CDR2 SYDVKM. The CDR3: CASSATGDGNQPQHF. The CDR3 DNA is TGTGCCAGCAGTGCGACAGGGGATGGCAATCAGCCCCAGCATTTT.

The chain couples TRBV19 to TRBJ2-7, with 7 bases matching TRBD1. This CDR3 spans 14 amino acids. Per germline, CDR1 LNHDA and CDR2 SQIVND (reference sequence). V gave up 3 bases and J gave up 0 bases; unmatched junction bases: 2. In DNA, the CDR3 is TGTGCCAGTAGTATCGGGACAGCCTCCTACGAGCAGTACTTC. Its translation: CASSIGTASYEQYF.

The chain combines TRBV7-9 with TRBJ2-1; possible D gene TRBD2, 7 bases. Trimming removed 4 bases at V and 14 bases at J, with 24 bases between. This CDR3 is built from 15 residues. The germline gives CDR1 SEHNR, CDR2 FQNEAQ (reference sequence). Written as DNA, the CDR3 is TGTGCCAGCAGCTCGGCACAGGGAGGGCCTAGGGTGGAGTTCTTC. It yields the protein CASSSAQGGPRVEFF.